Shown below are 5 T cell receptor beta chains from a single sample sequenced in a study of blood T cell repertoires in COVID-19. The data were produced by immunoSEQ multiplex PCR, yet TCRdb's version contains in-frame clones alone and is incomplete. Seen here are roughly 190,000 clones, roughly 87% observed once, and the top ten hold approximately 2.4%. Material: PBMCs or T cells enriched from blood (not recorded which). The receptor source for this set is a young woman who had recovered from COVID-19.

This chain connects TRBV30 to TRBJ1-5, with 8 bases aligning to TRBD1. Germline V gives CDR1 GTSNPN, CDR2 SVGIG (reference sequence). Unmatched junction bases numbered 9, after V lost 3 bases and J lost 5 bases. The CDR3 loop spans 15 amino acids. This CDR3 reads CAWSEGGQEYQPQHF. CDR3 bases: TGTGCCTGGAGCGAGGGGGGACAGGAATATCAGCCCCAGCATTTT.

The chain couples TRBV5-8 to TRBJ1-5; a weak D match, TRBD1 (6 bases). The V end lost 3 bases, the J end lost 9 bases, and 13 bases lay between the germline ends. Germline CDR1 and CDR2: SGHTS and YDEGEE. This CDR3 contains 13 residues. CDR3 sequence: CASSSTGSGPQHF. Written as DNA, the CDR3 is TGTGCCAGCAGCTCAACAGGGTCGGGGCCCCAGCATTTT.

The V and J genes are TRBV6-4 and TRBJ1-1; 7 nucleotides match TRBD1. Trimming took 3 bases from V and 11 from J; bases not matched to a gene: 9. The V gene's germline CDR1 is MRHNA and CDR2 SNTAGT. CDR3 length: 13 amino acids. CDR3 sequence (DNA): TGTGCCAGCAGTGAGGACAGGTCCGGGTCGGCTTTCTTT. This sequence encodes CASSEDRSGSAFF.

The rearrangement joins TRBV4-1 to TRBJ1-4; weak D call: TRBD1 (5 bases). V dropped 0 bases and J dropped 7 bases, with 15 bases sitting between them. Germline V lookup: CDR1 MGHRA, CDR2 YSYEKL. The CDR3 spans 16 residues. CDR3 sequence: CASSQEAAGTIEKLFF. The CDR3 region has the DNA TGCGCCAGCAGCCAAGAGGCGGCGGGGACGATTGAAAAACTGTTTTTT.

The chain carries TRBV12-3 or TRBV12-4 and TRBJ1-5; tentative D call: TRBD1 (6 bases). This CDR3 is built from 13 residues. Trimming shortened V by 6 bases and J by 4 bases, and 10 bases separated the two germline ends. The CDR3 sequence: CASRQGLNQPQHF. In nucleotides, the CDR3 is TGTGCCAGCAGGCAGGGGCTGAATCAGCCCCAGCATTTT.